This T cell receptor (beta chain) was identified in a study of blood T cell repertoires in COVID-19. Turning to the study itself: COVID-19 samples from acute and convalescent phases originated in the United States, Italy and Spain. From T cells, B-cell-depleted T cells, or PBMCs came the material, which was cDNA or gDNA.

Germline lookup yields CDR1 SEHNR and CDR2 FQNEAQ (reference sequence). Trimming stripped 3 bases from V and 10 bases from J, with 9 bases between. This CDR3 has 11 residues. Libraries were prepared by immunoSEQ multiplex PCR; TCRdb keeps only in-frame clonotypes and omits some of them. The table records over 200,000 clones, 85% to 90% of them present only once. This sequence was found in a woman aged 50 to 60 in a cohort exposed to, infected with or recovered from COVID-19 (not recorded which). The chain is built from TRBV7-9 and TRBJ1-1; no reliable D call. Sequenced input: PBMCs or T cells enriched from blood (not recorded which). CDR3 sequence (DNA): TGTGCCAGCAGCTTCACTGCCGCAGCTTTCTTT. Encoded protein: CASSFTAAAFF.